This T cell receptor (beta chain) was captured in a study of beta chain features in type 1 diabetes. This clone showed up just a few times. Its antigen is not known. Distinct nucleotide sequences in the sample also encode this CDR3. The CDR3 has 14 amino acids. CDR1 and CDR2 from the germline V gene are SEHNR and FQNEAQ (reference sequence). With 0 bases clipped from V and 4 bases from J, the junction kept 2 bases outside the gene matches. General observations from the study: Shortening that was moderate but significant affected the TCRB CDR3s of Type 1 diabetes patients in all four CD4+ subsets.

Every isolated RNA sample was fully reverse transcribed, so sequencing captured expressed TCRB transcripts. Clones were read by immunoSEQ multiplex PCR, and TCRdb kept only the in-frame ones, dropping some. The repertoire holds approximately 600,000 clones, 12% seen once, with about 0.11% in the top ten. This TCR came from a man aged 30 to 45 with type 1 diabetes. The chain recombines TRBV7-9 with TRBJ1-2, with TRBD1 matching over 7 bases. The sequencing sample was made of naive CD4+ T cells from blood. CDR3 DNA sequence: TGTGCCAGCAGCTTAGCGGGACAGAGCTATGGCTACACCTTC. This encodes CASSLAGQSYGYTF.